These 18 T cell receptor beta chains originate from one sample sequenced in a study of T-cell reconstitution after alpha-beta-depleted transplantation in children. Unique molecular identifiers were used to barcode this TCRbeta library. TCRdb fed the PCR reads into MiXCR, producing one record per CDR3 protein. Of 540,000 or so distinct CDR3 sequences listed, around 23% are singletons. Sequences were derived from PBMCs, mostly from graft donor cells, sampled 360 days after TCRalphabeta/CD19-depleted stem cell transplant. These receptors were obtained from a boy under three years old who had a stem cell transplant for acute myeloid leukemia, so the T cells may come from the graft donor.

In this sample, this clonotype turned up many times. V gene TRBV6-1 combines with J gene TRBJ1-2, with D uncertain. Germline V lookup: CDR1 MNHNS, CDR2 SASEGT. Trimming took off 5 bases at V and 0 bases at J, with 13 bases between the two ends. This CDR3 has 15 amino acids. The CDR3 bases are TGTGCCAGCAGTCTCAAGCCGACTACTAACTATGGCTACACCTTC. It yields the protein CASSLKPTTNYGYTF.

This clonotype was seen ten or more times. V is TRBV7-9 and J is TRBJ2-7; 8 bases are shared with TRBD1. V lost 4 bases to trimming and J lost 3 bases; unmatched junction nucleotides: 11. CDR3 size: 16 residues. The germline gives CDR1 SEHNR, CDR2 FQNEAQ (reference sequence). This CDR3 reads CASSSTPGGPNYEQYF. The CDR3 bases are TGTGCCAGCAGCTCCACCCCAGGGGGCCCAAACTACGAGCAGTACTTC. The complete variable domain, with remaining parts taken from reference TRBV7-9 and TRBJ2-7, reads DTGVSQNPRHKITKRGQNVTFRCDPISEHNRLYWYRQTLGQGPEFLTYFQNEAQLEKSRLLSDRFSAERPKGSFSTLEIQRTEQGDSAMYLCASSSTPGGPNYEQYFGPGTRLTVT.

The chain uses TRBV20-1 and TRBJ2-2; the D gene is possibly TRBD2 (5 bases). The CDR3 spans 13 residues. With 1 base removed from V and 7 bases from J, the gap between germline ends came to 10 bases. The V gene's germline CDR1 is DFQATT and CDR2 SNEGSKA (reference sequence). In DNA, the CDR3 is TGCAGTGCTAGAGCGGGGTCCATCGGGGAGCTGTTTTTT. This sequence encodes CSARAGSIGELFF.

The V and J genes are TRBV15 and TRBJ1-2, with D unresolved. The V end lost 7 bases, the J end lost 2 bases, and 11 bases lay between the germline ends. The germline V gene has CDR1 LNHNV and CDR2 YYDKDF (reference sequence). The CDR3 covers 13 residues. DNA of the CDR3: TGTGCCACCACCTCCCGGGCGAACTATGGCTACACCTTC. Amino acids: CATTSRANYGYTF.

The chain joins TRBV2 to TRBJ2-1; TRBD1 aligns across 8 bases. The germline CDR1 and CDR2 sequences are SNHLY and FYNNEI. The junction had 6 bases not matched to a gene; V was cut back by 8 bases and J by 3 bases. The CDR3 totals 14 residues. The CDR3, as DNA: TGTGCCAGCCCGGCGGACAGGGACTACAATGAGCAGTTCTTC. Translating gives CASPADRDYNEQFF.

This chain links TRBV14 with TRBJ1-2, with a possible D match to TRBD1 (6 bases). Trimming left V 1 base short and J 1 base short, with 13 bases between. CDR3 length: 16 residues. CDR1 SGHDN and CDR2 FVKESK come from the germline V gene. DNA of the CDR3: TGTGCCAGCAGCCAAGGTCGGGGGCGAAGTAACTATGGCTACACCTTC. It yields the protein CASSQGRGRSNYGYTF. The whole variable domain, remainder taken from reference TRBV14 and TRBJ1-2, is EAGVTQFPSHSVIEKGQTVTLRCDPISGHDNLYWYRRVMGKEIKFLLHFVKESKQDESGMPNNRFLAERTGGTYSTLKVQPAELEDSGVYFCASSQGRGRSNYGYTFGSGTRLTVV.

The chain uses TRBV12-3 or TRBV12-4 and TRBJ2-1, with 9 bases lining up with TRBD2. The CDR3 has 14 residues. V shed 7 bases, J shed 6 bases, and the junction held 7 bases outside the gene matches. CDR3 bases: TGTGCCAGCACCTCAGGGACTAGCCTCAATGAGCAGTTCTTC. Protein sequence: CASTSGTSLNEQFF.

This sequence joins TRBV12-3 or TRBV12-4 and TRBJ2-1; TRBD2 matches 16 bases. This CDR3 spans 16 amino acids. V lost 6 bases, J lost 12 bases, and 11 bases stayed unmatched. As DNA, the CDR3 is TGTGCCAGCAGCCGGCCGGGACTAGCGGGGGGGCTGGGGCAGTTCTTC. Encoded protein: CASSRPGLAGGLGQFF.

The chain carries TRBV20-1 and TRBJ2-7; no clear D gene. This CDR3 region has 14 residues. V lost 1 base to trimming and J lost 6 bases, with 16 bases between them. Germline-derived CDR1 and CDR2 are DFQATT and SNEGSKA (reference sequence). CDR3 sequence: CSARVGATPLEQYV. CDR3 sequence (DNA): TGCAGTGCTAGAGTGGGCGCTACTCCGCTCGAGCAGTACGTC.

This clonotype was counted a few times. The CDR3 bases are TGTGCCAGCAGTTTTGGACAGATGTTGGCACCCCTCCACTTT. Translated, it gives CASSFGQMLAPLHF. The chain employs TRBV12-3 or TRBV12-4 and TRBJ1-6; D possibly corresponds to TRBD1 (6 bases). Trimming took 3 bases from V and 11 from J, leaving 14 bases between them. The CDR3 consists of 14 residues.

This clonotype came up a few times. The CDR3 spells CASSQGFSEAFF. CDR3 sequence (DNA): TGTGCCAGTAGCCAGGGGTTCTCTGAAGCTTTCTTT. This chain joins TRBV19 and TRBJ1-1; D is perhaps TRBD1 (6 bases). Germline assignment: CDR1 LNHDA and CDR2 SQIVND (reference sequence). This CDR3 spans 12 amino acids. With 6 bases removed from V and 6 bases from J, the gap between germline ends came to 11 bases.

This clonotype has a count of ten or more. The rearrangement uses TRBV15 and TRBJ2-6; 7 positions match TRBD1. Germline CDR1 and CDR2: LNHNV and YYDKDF (reference sequence). The CDR3 covers 18 residues. V dropped 1 base and J dropped 0; count of bases not matched to a gene: 6. CDR3 nucleotide sequence: TGTGCCACCAGCAGAGCGGGACAGCAGCTCTCTGGGGCCAACGTCCTGACTTTC. Translation gives CATSRAGQQLSGANVLTF.

Only a few counts were recorded for this clonotype. The chain employs TRBV20-1 and TRBJ2-7; 9 bases agree with TRBD2. CDR1 and CDR2 (germline): DFQATT, SNEGSKA (reference sequence). The junction had 8 bases not matched to a gene; V was cut back by 3 bases and J by 5 bases. This CDR3 is 14 amino acids long. The CDR3 is CSARSPLAGNEQYV. CDR3 coding DNA: TGCAGTGCTAGGAGCCCCCTAGCGGGGAACGAGCAGTACGTC.

This chain's CDR3 is CSARQGRPSQPQHF. CDR3 sequence (DNA): TGCAGTGCTAGACAGGGGAGGCCAAGTCAGCCCCAGCATTTT. The genes are TRBV20-1 and TRBJ1-5; possible D gene TRBD1, 6 bases. Trimming removed 2 bases from V and 6 bases from J, with 14 bases in between. CDR1 is DFQATT, CDR2 SNEGSKA, per germline (reference sequence). The CDR3 has 14 amino acids.

This clonotype was seen many times. J is TRBJ2-4 and V is TRBV12-3 or TRBV12-4; D tentatively reads TRBD1 or TRBD2 (5 bases each). V was shortened by 5 bases and J by 1 base, with 27 bases between the two germline ends. The CDR3 length is 20 residues. For the CDR3, the DNA is TGTGCCAGCAGTATCACAACCGGGACGGGAACCCGGTGGGCCAAAAACATTCAGTACTTC. This translates into CASSITTGTGTRWAKNIQYF.

This clonotype was found many times. V gene TRBV12-3 or TRBV12-4 combines with J gene TRBJ2-7; the match to TRBD1 covers 10 bases. The CDR3 loop spans 14 amino acids. The V gene end was trimmed by 5 bases and the J gene end by 8 bases; junction bases not matched to a gene: 9. CDR3 sequence (DNA): TGTGCCAGCAGTCTAACCGGGACAGGGGTTAAGCAGTACTTC. Its protein is CASSLTGTGVKQYF.

This clonotype was observed a few times. This chain uses TRBV6-2 or TRBV6-3 with TRBJ2-7; D remains ambiguous. V lost 4 bases and J lost 0, with 16 bases in between. There are 16 residues in the CDR3. Germline values: CDR1 MNHEY, CDR2 SVGEGT. CDR3 loop: CASSLVIKTSSYEQYF. In nucleotides, the CDR3 is TGTGCCAGCAGTTTGGTCATTAAAACAAGCTCCTACGAGCAGTACTTC.

This chain joins TRBV5-5 and TRBJ1-5, with 9 positions matching TRBD1. The V and J ends lost 8 bases and 7 bases, in that order; junction bases with no gene match: 13. Germline lookup yields CDR1 SGHKS and CDR2 YYEKEE (reference sequence). This CDR3 is 15 amino acids long. This CDR3 reads CASTPTGGEGQPQHF. The CDR3 DNA reads as TGTGCCAGTACACCTACAGGGGGCGAGGGACAGCCCCAGCATTTT.